These 22 T cell receptor beta chains share one sample of origin, sequenced in a study of T cell responses to AZD1222 COVID-19 vaccine. The protocol was immunoSEQ multiplex PCR, while the TCRdb copy is restricted to in-frame clones and leaves out a portion. The table has around 120,000 clones, 92% seen once. This specimen consisted of peripheral blood, obtained on day 0 of AZD1222 vaccination. The receptors derive from an adult in good health.

This clone has just one count. The chain uses TRBV6-4 and TRBJ2-3; 12 nucleotides line up with TRBD2. Germline V gives CDR1 MRHNA, CDR2 SNTAGT. CDR3 length equals 21 residues. Germline trimming cut 2 bases from V and 0 bases from J; bases unmatched to any gene: 15. CDR3 in DNA: TGTGCCAGCAGTGACCCCGGCGGGCTAGCGGGAGGGACCGCTAGCACAGATACGCAGTATTTT. Protein product: CASSDPGGLAGGTASTDTQYF.

The chain recombines TRBV28 with TRBJ1-6; D is uncertain. The germline V gene has CDR1 MDHEN and CDR2 SYDVKM. Trimming took 11 bases from V and 6 from J, leaving 11 bases between them. This CDR3 has 12 amino acids. The CDR3 DNA sequence: TGTGCCGGAAGACGCCCTAATTCACCCCTCCACTTT. Translated: CAGRRPNSPLHF.

The chain recombines TRBV5-1 with TRBJ2-6, with TRBD1 identical over 10 bases. The CDR3 loop spans 16 amino acids. Trimming at V came to 3 bases and at J to 0 bases, leaving 0 bases not matched to a gene. Germline-derived CDR1 and CDR2 are SGHRS and YFSETQ. In nucleotides, the CDR3 is TGCGCCAGCAGCTGGACAGGGGGCTCTGGGGCCAACGTCCTGACTTTC. It is translated as CASSWTGGSGANVLTF.

V and J are TRBV4-3 and TRBJ2-5, with a possible D match to TRBD1 (6 bases). This CDR3 has 14 amino acids. Germline V CDR1 and CDR2: LGHNA, YSLEER. Trimming left V 2 bases short and J 5 bases short, with 12 bases between. CDR3 protein: CASSQQAGEETQYF. The CDR3 nucleotides are TGCGCCAGCAGCCAACAAGCAGGGGAGGAGACCCAGTACTTC.

The chain's CDR3 is CASSMGWGTDYNEQFF. The CDR3 nucleotides read TGTGCCAGTAGTATGGGTTGGGGGACAGACTACAATGAGCAGTTCTTC. J is TRBJ2-1 and V is TRBV19, with TRBD1 matching 7 bases. Trimming cost V 3 bases and J 3 bases; bases outside gene matches: 8. Germline-derived CDR1 and CDR2 are LNHDA and SQIVND (reference sequence). CDR3 length: 16 amino acids.

CDR3 sequence reads: CASSVARVGNQPQHF. CDR3 coding DNA: TGTGCCAGCAGTGTGGCCAGGGTCGGCAATCAGCCCCAGCATTTT. This chain joins TRBV2 and TRBJ1-5, with D possibly matching TRBD1 (5 bases). Trimming shortened V by 4 bases and J by 2 bases, and 12 bases separated the two germline ends. The CDR3 consists of 15 residues. Germline CDR1 reads SNHLY; CDR2 reads FYNNEI.

The chain combines TRBV28 with TRBJ1-3; D is unresolved. V lost 3 bases to trimming and J lost 0 bases, with 6 bases between them. The CDR3 loop spans 14 amino acids. CDR1 MDHEN and CDR2 SYDVKM come from the germline V gene. The CDR3 DNA reads TGTGCCAGCAGTTTCGGGTCCTCTGGAAACACCATATATTTT. It is translated as CASSFGSSGNTIYF.

The chain links TRBV4-3 to TRBJ1-5; 7 nucleotides match TRBD1. Germline-derived CDR1 and CDR2 are LGHNA and YSLEER. This CDR3 spans 15 amino acids. Germline trimming cut 2 bases from V and 5 bases from J; bases unmatched to any gene: 6. CDR3 in DNA: TGCGCCAGCAGCCAACGTTTAGGGGGCGATCAGCCCCAGCATTTT. It yields the protein CASSQRLGGDQPQHF.

This chain links TRBV30 with TRBJ2-5, with TRBD1 matching 7 bases. With V trimmed by 1 base and J by 2 bases, 7 bases remained unmatched. The germline V gene encodes CDR1 GTSNPN and CDR2 SVGIG (reference sequence). CDR3 length: 15 amino acids. The CDR3 reads CAWSGIGTAQETQYF. CDR3 DNA sequence: TGTGCCTGGAGTGGGATCGGGACAGCGCAAGAGACCCAGTACTTC.

The rearrangement links TRBV29-1 to TRBJ1-2, with 9 bases identical to TRBD1. Germline assignment: CDR1 SQVTM and CDR2 ANQGSEA. The CDR3 loop spans 14 amino acids. The V segment lost 5 bases and the J segment 0 bases; nucleotides outside the gene matches: 4. In nucleotides, the CDR3 is TGCAGCGTTTGGAGGACAGGGGCTAACTATGGCTACACCTTC. Its translation: CSVWRTGANYGYTF.

The V and J genes are TRBV24-1 and TRBJ1-2; the D is unclear. This CDR3 has 11 residues. V lost 7 bases, J lost 8 bases, and 10 bases lay in between. Germline values: CDR1 KGHDR, CDR2 SFDVKD. CDR3 DNA sequence: TGTGCCACCAGCAGAGACGGCGGCTACACCTTC. Residues: CATSRDGGYTF.

The chain has TRBV29-1 and TRBJ1-1; TRBD1 might be the D (6 bases). CDR3 length equals 12 residues. Trimming took 4 bases from V and 4 from J, leaving 10 bases between them. Germline assignment: CDR1 SQVTM and CDR2 ANQGSEA. The CDR3 DNA follows: TGCAGCGTTGTAAGGGGGATCACTGAAGCTTTCTTT. It translates to CSVVRGITEAFF.

The J gene is TRBJ2-7, the V gene TRBV5-5, with 8 bases that match TRBD2. Trimming removed 3 bases from V and 3 bases from J; junction bases left unmatched: 5. The germline V gene has CDR1 SGHKS and CDR2 YYEKEE (reference sequence). The CDR3 sequence is 14 residues long. The CDR3 is CASSWGLGGYEQYF. The DNA of the CDR3 is TGTGCCAGCAGCTGGGGACTAGGGGGCTACGAGCAGTACTTC.

V gene TRBV4-3 combines with J gene TRBJ1-2; D is uncertain. V lost 1 base and J 4 bases, leaving 16 bases between the germline ends. From germline, CDR1 is LGHNA and CDR2 YSLEER. The CDR3 consists of 16 residues. This CDR3 reads CASSQGAHPGRYGYTF. For the CDR3, the DNA is TGCGCCAGCAGCCAAGGGGCCCATCCAGGACGCTATGGCTACACCTTC.

CDR3 in amino acids: CASSLVRGANTGELFF. For the CDR3, the DNA is TGTGCCAGCAGCTTAGTAAGGGGGGCGAACACCGGGGAGCTGTTTTTT. This sequence joins TRBV7-6 and TRBJ2-2; D assignment may be TRBD1 or TRBD2 (6 bases each). Germline assignment: CDR1 SGHVS and CDR2 FNYEAQ. CDR3 length: 16 residues. Trimming shortened V by 1 base and J by 0 bases, and 9 bases separated the two germline ends.

The rearrangement uses TRBV15 and TRBJ1-2, with TRBD1 identical over 8 bases. CDR1 and CDR2 (germline): LNHNV, YYDKDF (reference sequence). Trimming cost V 7 bases and J 6 bases; bases outside gene matches: 10. The CDR3 is 14 amino acids. The CDR3 DNA is TGTGCCACCACATGGGGACGGACAGGGAATGGCTACACCTTC. It specifies CATTWGRTGNGYTF.

This rearrangement joins TRBV2 to TRBJ2-7; 7 bases agree with TRBD1. The CDR3 loop spans 15 amino acids. Trimming at V came to 1 base and at J to 2 bases, leaving 5 bases not matched to a gene. Germline V gene sequence: CDR1 SNHLY, CDR2 FYNNEI. CDR3 DNA sequence: TGTGCCAGCAGTGAAGAGGCAGGGGGACCCTACGAGCAGTACTTC. Translating it yields CASSEEAGGPYEQYF.

In DNA, the CDR3 is TGTGCCTGGAGTGCCACAGGGTATGGTGTTGGCTACACCTTC. Its translation is CAWSATGYGVGYTF. The chain is built from TRBV30 and TRBJ1-2; a weak D match, TRBD1 (6 bases). Germline V lookup: CDR1 GTSNPN, CDR2 SVGIG (reference sequence). Trimming left V 1 base short and J 7 bases short, with 16 bases between. The CDR3 is 14 amino acids.

V gene TRBV5-4 combines with J gene TRBJ2-2, with D perhaps being TRBD1 or TRBD2 (6 bases each). Trimming removed 4 bases at V and 0 bases at J, with 13 bases between. Germline V lookup: CDR1 SGHNT, CDR2 YYREEE (reference sequence). CDR3 length equals 16 residues. CDR3 amino acids: CASSGGLGPNTGELFF. As DNA, the CDR3 is TGTGCCAGCAGCGGGGGGCTAGGCCCGAACACCGGGGAGCTGTTTTTT.

In the case of this clone: At one end the junction does not follow the germline gene, possibly because of a read error. The genes are TRBV2 and TRBJ2-5; D uncertain. Germline values: CDR1 SNHLY, CDR2 FYNNEI. The CDR3 is 13 amino acids. The CDR3 sequence is CASREGVGETQYF. CDR3 in DNA: TGTGCCAGCAGGGAAGGAGTGGGCGAGACCCAGTACTTC.

The V gene is TRBV6-1, the J gene TRBJ2-2; D unclear. The CDR3 has 15 amino acids. V was shortened by 3 bases and J by 2 bases, with 10 bases between the two germline ends. The germline CDR1 and CDR2 sequences are MNHNS and SASEGT. CDR3 in amino acids: CASSEARTNTGELFF. CDR3 DNA sequence: TGTGCCAGCAGTGAGGCCAGGACCAACACCGGGGAGCTGTTTTTT.

This chain uses TRBV7-9 with TRBJ2-3; D is unclear. V was trimmed by 5 bases and J by 2 bases, leaving 14 bases between them. The germline V gene encodes CDR1 SEHNR and CDR2 FQNEAQ (reference sequence). CDR3 size: 15 residues. CDR3 DNA: TGTGCCAGCAGCCCCCCCGGACCAGTCACAGATACGCAGTATTTT. It encodes CASSPPGPVTDTQYF.